This record concerns one T cell receptor beta chain sequence. The target antigen is unknown. The data stem from a study of response to subunit inactivated influenza vaccine. Study-wide points: Few new T cells, the authors suggested, are recruited by each seasonal influenza vaccination.

J was trimmed by 7 bases and V by 5 bases; bases with no gene match: 5. CDR3 length: 13 amino acids. Germline V gene sequence: CDR1 GTSNPN, CDR2 SVGIG (reference sequence). MiXCR, applied by TCRdb to the RT-PCR reads, yields one record per CDR3 protein. This sample has about 800,000 distinct CDR3 sequences, with roughly 20% found just once. The genes are TRBV30 and TRBJ1-6, with 7 bases that match TRBD1. This receptor was identified in a man aged 50 to 59 who received an inactivated influenza vaccine. The material sequenced was PBMCs from blood, taken around 5 days after vaccination. The CDR3 protein is CAWETGNNSPLHF. CDR3 coding DNA: TGTGCCTGGGAGACAGGGAACAATTCACCCCTCCACTTT.